This T cell receptor (beta chain) was profiled in a study of T cells in Graves' hyperthyroidism and ophthalmopathy. Findings of the study overall: Blood held most thyroid clonotypes expanded above 0.001 frequency. Ophthalmopathy onset followed model prediction by a median about 6.5 months.

The study defined stable Graves' hyperthyroidism as no ophthalmopathy progression within 18 months. Uncontrolled infection, other autoimmune disease, pregnancy or lactation disqualified patients from enrolment. Authors of the study amplified TCR beta CDR3 regions from RNA transcripts. Carried out on the TCR CDR3, a first-round RT-PCR used the HTBI primer set. Via MiXCR, TCRdb re-called the multiplex PCR reads, giving one row per CDR3 protein. Among fewer than 750,000 distinct CDR3 sequences, 40% to 55% were seen once, and the ten largest hold around 7.7%. With respect to this clonotype: The antigen remains undetermined.

V was pared by 6 bases and J by 6 bases, with 2 bases of the junction left unmatched. This CDR3 comprises 13 residues. CDR1 SNHLY and CDR2 FYNNEI come from the germline V gene. V usage is TRBV2 and J usage is TRBJ1-2, with 12 nucleotides matching TRBD1. The sequence came from a woman between 18 and 29 years old with Graves' hyperthyroidism. Sequenced input: peripheral blood or thyroid tissue (not recorded which). CDR3 nucleotide sequence: TGTGCCAGCAGCGGGACAGGGGGCGATGGCTACACCTTC. The encoded protein is CASSGTGGDGYTF.